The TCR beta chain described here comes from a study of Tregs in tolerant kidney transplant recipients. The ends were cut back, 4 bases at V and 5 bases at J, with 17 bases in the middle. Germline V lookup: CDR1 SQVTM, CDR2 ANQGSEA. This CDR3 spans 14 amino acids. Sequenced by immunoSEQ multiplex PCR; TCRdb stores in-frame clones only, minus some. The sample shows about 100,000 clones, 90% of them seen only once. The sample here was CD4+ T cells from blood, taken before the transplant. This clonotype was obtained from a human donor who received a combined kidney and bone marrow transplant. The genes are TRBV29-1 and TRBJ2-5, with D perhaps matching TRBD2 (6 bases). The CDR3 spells CSVAGTLAGETQYF. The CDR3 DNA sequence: TGCAGCGTTGCGGGGACTCTAGCCGGGGAGACCCAGTACTTC.